This T cell receptor beta chain came from a study of blood T cell repertoires in COVID-19. The CDR3 is 15 amino acids. Trimming took 1 base from V and 2 from J; bases not matched to a gene: 1. Germline V gene sequence: CDR1 KGHDR, CDR2 SFDVKD. The assay was immunoSEQ multiplex PCR, and TCRdb's table has in-frame clones only and misses some. The sample holds about 100,000 clones, approximately 86% seen once. The material sequenced was peripheral blood. The gene calls are TRBV24-1 and TRBJ2-3, with TRBD2 matching 8 bases. The TCR was taken from a human donor in a cohort sampled during active COVID-19. The CDR3 DNA is TGTGCCACCAGTGATTTAGCGGGAGACACAGATACGCAGTATTTT. Amino acid sequence: CATSDLAGDTDTQYF.